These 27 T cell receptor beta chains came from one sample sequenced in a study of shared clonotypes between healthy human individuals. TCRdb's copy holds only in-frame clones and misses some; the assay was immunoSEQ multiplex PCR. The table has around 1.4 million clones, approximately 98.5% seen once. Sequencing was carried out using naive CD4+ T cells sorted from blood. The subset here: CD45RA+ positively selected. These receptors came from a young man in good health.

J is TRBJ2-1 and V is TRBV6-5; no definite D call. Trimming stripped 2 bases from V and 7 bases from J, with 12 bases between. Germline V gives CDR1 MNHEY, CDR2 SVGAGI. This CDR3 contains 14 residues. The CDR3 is CASSYKPTPNEQFF. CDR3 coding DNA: TGTGCCAGCAGTTACAAGCCGACCCCTAATGAGCAGTTCTTC.

CDR3: CASSLAPGTGYYEQYF. The CDR3 nucleotides read TGTGCCAGCAGCTTGGCCCCCGGGACAGGGTACTACGAGCAGTACTTC. This chain joins TRBV5-5 and TRBJ2-7; 9 nucleotides line up with TRBD1. The germline gives CDR1 SGHKS, CDR2 YYEKEE (reference sequence). The CDR3 sequence is 16 residues long. The V segment lost 0 bases and the J segment 3 bases; nucleotides outside the gene matches: 7.

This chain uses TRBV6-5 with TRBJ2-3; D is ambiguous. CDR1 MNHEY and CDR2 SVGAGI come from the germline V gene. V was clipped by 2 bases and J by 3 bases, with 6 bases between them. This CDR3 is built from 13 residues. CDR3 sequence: CASSYSLTDTQYF. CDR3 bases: TGTGCCAGCAGTTACAGCCTTACAGATACGCAGTATTTT.

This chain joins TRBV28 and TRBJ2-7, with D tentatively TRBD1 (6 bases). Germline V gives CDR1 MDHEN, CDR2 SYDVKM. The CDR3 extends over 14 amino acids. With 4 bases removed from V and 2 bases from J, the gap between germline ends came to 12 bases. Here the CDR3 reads CASSSPGVAYEQYF. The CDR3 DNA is TGTGCCAGCAGTTCCCCAGGGGTGGCCTACGAGCAGTACTTC.

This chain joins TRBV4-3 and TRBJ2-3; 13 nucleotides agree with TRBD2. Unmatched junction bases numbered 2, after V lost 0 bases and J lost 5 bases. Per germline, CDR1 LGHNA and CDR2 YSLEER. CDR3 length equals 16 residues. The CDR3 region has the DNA TGCGCCAGCAGCCAAGATACTAGCGGGAGGGGAGATACGCAGTATTTT. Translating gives CASSQDTSGRGDTQYF.

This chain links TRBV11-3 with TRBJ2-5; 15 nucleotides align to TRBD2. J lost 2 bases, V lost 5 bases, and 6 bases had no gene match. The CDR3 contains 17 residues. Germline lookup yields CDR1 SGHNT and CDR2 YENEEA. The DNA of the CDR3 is TGTGCCAGCAGCAGGACTAGCGGGAGGGCCCGGCAAGAGACCCAGTACTTC. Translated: CASSRTSGRARQETQYF.

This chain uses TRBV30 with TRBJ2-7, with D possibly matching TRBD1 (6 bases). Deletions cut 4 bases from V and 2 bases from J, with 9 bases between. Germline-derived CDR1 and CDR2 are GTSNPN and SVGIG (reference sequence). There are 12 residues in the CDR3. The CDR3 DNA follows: TGTGCCTGGACTTCAGGGGCCTACGAGCAGTACTTC. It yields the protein CAWTSGAYEQYF.

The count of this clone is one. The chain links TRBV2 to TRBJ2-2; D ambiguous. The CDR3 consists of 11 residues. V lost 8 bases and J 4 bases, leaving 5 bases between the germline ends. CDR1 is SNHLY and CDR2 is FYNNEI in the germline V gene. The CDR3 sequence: CASFRTGELFF. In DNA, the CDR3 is TGTGCCAGCTTTCGCACCGGGGAGCTGTTTTTT.

The DNA for the CDR3 is TGTGCCAGCAGCATGGGGCCCAAAAACATTCAGTACTTC. Translated: CASSMGPKNIQYF. The V and J genes are TRBV9 and TRBJ2-4; possible D gene TRBD1, 5 bases. This CDR3 spans 13 amino acids. The V and J ends lost 4 bases and 2 bases respectively, with 7 bases between them. Germline V gene sequence: CDR1 SGDLS, CDR2 YYNGEE. Full variable domain (rest looked up from reference TRBV9 and TRBJ2-4): DSGVTQTPKHLITATGQRVTLRCSPRSGDLSVYWYQQSLDQGLQFLIQYYNGEERAKGNILERFSAQQFPDLHSELNLSSLELGDSALYFCASSMGPKNIQYFGAGTRLSVL.

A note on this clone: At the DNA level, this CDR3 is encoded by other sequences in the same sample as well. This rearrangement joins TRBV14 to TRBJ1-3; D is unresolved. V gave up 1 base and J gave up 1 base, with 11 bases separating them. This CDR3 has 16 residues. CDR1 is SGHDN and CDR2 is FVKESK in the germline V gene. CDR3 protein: CASSQAGRGSGNTIYF. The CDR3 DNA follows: TGTGCCAGCAGCCAAGCGGGCAGAGGATCTGGAAACACCATATATTTT.

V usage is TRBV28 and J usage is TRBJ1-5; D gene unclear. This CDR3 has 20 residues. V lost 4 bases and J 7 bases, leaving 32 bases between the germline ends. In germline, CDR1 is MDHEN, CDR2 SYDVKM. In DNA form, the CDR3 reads TGTGCCAGCAGTTCCCCGGAGGCCCTCGACAACTTTTCGGTGTACCAGCCCCAGCATTTT. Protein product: CASSSPEALDNFSVYQPQHF.

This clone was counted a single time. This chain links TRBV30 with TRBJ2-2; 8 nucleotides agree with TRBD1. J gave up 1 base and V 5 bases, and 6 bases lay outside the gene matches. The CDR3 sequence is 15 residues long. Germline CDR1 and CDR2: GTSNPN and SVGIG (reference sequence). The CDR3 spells CAWARTGWNTGELFF. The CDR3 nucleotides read TGTGCCTGGGCTAGGACAGGGTGGAACACCGGGGAGCTGTTTTTT.

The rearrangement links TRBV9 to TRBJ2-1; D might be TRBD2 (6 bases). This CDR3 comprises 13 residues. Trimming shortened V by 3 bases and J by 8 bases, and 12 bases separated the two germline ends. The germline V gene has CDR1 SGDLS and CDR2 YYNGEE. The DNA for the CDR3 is TGTGCCAGCAGCGAACGACTAGTACATGAGCAGTTCTTC. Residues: CASSERLVHEQFF.

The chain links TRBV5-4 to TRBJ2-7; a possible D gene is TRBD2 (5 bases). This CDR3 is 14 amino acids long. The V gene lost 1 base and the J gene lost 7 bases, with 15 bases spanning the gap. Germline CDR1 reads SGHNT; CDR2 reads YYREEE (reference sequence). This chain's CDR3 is CASSLRPTPGEQYF. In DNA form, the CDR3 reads TGTGCCAGCAGCTTGAGGCCTACCCCGGGGGAGCAGTACTTC. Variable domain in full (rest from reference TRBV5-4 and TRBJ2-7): ETGVTQSPTHLIKTRGQQVTLRCSSQSGHNTVSWYQQALGQGPQFIFQYYREEENGRGNFPPRFSGLQFPNYSSELNVNALELDDSALYLCASSLRPTPGEQYFGPGTRLTVT.

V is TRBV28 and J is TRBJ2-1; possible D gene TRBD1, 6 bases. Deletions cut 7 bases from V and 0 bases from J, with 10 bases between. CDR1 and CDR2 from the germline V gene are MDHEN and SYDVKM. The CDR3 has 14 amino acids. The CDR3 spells CASTRDISYNEQFF. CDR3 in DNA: TGTGCCAGCACCAGGGACATCTCCTACAATGAGCAGTTCTTC. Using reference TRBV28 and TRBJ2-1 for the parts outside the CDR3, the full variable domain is DVKVTQSSRYLVKRTGEKVFLECVQDMDHENMFWYRQDPGLGLRLIYFSYDVKMKEKGDIPEGYSVSREKKERFSLILESASTNQTSMYLCASTRDISYNEQFFGPGTRLTVL.

The CDR3: CASKLAGLVEQYF. CDR3 DNA sequence: TGTGCCAGCAAGTTAGCGGGATTGGTCGAGCAGTACTTC. The J gene is TRBJ2-7, the V gene TRBV6-5; 8 positions agree with TRBD2. The germline CDR1 and CDR2 sequences are MNHEY and SVGAGI. After removal of 7 bases from V and 6 bases from J, the junction contained 8 bases not matched to a gene. The CDR3 consists of 13 residues.

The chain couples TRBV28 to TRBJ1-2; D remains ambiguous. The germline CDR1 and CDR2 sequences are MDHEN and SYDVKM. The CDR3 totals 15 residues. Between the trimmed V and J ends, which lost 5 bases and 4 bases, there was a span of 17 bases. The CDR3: CASSRSGEGTYGYTF. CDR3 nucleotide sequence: TGTGCCAGCAGTAGGTCCGGCGAGGGTACCTATGGCTACACCTTC.

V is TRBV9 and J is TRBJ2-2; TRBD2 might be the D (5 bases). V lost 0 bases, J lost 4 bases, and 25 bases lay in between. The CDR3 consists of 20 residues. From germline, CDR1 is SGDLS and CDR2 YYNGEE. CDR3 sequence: CASSVDPGLASGSGTGELFF. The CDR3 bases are TGTGCCAGCAGCGTAGACCCAGGACTTGCGTCAGGTTCGGGCACCGGGGAGCTGTTTTTT. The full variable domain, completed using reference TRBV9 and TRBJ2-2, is DSGVTQTPKHLITATGQRVTLRCSPRSGDLSVYWYQQSLDQGLQFLIQYYNGEERAKGNILERFSAQQFPDLHSELNLSSLELGDSALYFCASSVDPGLASGSGTGELFFGEGSRLTVL.

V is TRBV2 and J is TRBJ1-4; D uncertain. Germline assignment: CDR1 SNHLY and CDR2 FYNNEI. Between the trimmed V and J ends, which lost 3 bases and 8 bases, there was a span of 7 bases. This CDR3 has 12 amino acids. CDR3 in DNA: TGTGCCAGCAGTGAGGACCCGGAAAAACTGTTTTTT. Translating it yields CASSEDPEKLFF.

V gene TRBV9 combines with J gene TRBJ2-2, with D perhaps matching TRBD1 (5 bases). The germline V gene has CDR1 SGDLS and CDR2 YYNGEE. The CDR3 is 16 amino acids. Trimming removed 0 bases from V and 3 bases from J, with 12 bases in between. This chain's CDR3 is CASSVATDKDTGELFF. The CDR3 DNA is TGTGCCAGCAGCGTAGCGACAGATAAGGACACCGGGGAGCTGTTTTTT.

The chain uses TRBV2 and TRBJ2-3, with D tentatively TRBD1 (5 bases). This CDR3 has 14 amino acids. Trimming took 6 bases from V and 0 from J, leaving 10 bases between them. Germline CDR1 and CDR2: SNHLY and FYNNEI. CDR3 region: CASRQAFSTDTQYF. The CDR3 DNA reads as TGTGCCAGCAGACAGGCGTTTAGCACAGATACGCAGTATTTT.

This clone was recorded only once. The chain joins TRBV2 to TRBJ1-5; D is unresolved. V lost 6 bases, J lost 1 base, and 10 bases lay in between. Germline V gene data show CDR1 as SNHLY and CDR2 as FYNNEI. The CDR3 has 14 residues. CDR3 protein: CASRYSLSNQPQHF. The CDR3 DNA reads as TGTGCCAGCAGATACAGTCTAAGCAATCAGCCCCAGCATTTT. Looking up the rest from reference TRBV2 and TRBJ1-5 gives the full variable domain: EPEVTQTPSHQVTQMGQEVILRCVPISNHLYFYWYRQILGQKVEFLVSFYNNEISEKSEIFDDQFSVERPDGSNFTLKIRSTKLEDSAMYFCASRYSLSNQPQHFGDGTRLSIL.

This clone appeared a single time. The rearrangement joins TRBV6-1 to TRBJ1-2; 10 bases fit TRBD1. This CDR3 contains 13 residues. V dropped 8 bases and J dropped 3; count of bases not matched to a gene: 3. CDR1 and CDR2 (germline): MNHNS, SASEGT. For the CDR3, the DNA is TGTGCCAGCGAGACAGGGGGCTACTATGGCTACACCTTC. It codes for CASETGGYYGYTF.

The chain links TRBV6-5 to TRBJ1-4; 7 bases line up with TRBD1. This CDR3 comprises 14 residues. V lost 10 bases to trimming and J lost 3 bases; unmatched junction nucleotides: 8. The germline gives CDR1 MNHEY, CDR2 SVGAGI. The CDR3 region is CATGGGGSNEKLFF. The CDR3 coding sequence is TGTGCCACCGGAGGGGGCGGCTCTAATGAAAAACTGTTTTTT.

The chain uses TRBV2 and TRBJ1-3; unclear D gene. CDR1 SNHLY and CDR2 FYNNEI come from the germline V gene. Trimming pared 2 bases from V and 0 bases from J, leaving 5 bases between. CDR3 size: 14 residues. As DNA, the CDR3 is TGTGCCAGCAGTGAATCGGGCTCTGGAAACACCATATATTTT. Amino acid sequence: CASSESGSGNTIYF.

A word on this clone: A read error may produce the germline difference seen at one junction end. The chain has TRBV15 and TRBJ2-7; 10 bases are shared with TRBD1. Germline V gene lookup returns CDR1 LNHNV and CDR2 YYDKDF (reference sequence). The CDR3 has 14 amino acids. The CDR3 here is CATSGTGDSSEKYF. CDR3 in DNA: TGTGCCACCAGCGGGACAGGGGATTCCAGCGAGAAGTACTTC. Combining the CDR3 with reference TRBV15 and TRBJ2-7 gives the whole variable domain DAMVIQNPRYQVTQFGKPVTLSCSQTLNHNVMYWYQQKSSQAPKLLFHYYDKDFNNEADTPDNFQSRRPNTSFCFLDIRSPGLGDTAMYLCATSGTGDSSEKYFGPGTRLTVT.

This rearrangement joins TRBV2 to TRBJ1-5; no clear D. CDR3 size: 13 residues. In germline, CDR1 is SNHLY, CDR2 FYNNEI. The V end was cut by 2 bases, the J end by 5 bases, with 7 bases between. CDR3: CASSELSHQPQHF. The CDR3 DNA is TGTGCCAGCAGTGAATTATCCCATCAGCCCCAGCATTTT.